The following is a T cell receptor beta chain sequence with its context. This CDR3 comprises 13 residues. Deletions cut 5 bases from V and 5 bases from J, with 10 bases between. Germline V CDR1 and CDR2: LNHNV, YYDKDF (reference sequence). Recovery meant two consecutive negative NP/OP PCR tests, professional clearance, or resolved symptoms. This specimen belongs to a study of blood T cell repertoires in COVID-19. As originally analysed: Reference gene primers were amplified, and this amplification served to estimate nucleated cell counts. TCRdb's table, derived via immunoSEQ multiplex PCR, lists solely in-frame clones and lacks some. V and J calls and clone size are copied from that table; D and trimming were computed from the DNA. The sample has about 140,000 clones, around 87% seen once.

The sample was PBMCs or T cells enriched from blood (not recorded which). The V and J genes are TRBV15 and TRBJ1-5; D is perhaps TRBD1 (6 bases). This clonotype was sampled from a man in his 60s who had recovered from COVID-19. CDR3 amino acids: CATSQGIDQPQHF. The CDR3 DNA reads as TGTGCCACCAGCCAGGGGATAGATCAGCCCCAGCATTTT. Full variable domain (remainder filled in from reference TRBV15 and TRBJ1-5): DAMVIQNPRYQVTQFGKPVTLSCSQTLNHNVMYWYQQKSSQAPKLLFHYYDKDFNNEADTPDNFQSRRPNTSFCFLDIRSPGLGDTAMYLCATSQGIDQPQHFGDGTRLSIL.